The 9 T cell receptor beta chains below were found in one sample sequenced in a study of cytomegalovirus exposure and HLA in healthy donors. The PCR was carried out with 60 Vbeta primers and 13 Jbeta primers. Repertoires were generated with immunoSEQ multiplex PCR, while TCRdb's copy carries only in-frame clones and drops some. Seen here are around 210,000 clones, about four fifths observed once, and the top ten hold approximately 0.4%. The source material was PBMCs. Receptors originate from a male donor in good health and CMV-seropositive.

V usage is TRBV7-7 and J usage is TRBJ1-3, with a weak D call TRBD1 (6 bases). This CDR3 spans 15 amino acids. Trimming took 1 base from V and 2 from J, leaving 9 bases between them. Looked up from germline, CDR1 is SSHAT and CDR2 is FNYEAQ (reference sequence). The CDR3 loop is CASSLGGGTGNTIYF. The CDR3 bases are TGTGCCAGCAGCTTAGGGGGGGGCACTGGAAACACCATATATTTT.

The chain is built from TRBV6-5 and TRBJ2-7, with D perhaps TRBD1 (7 bases). Germline V CDR1 and CDR2: MNHEY, SVGAGI. The ends were cut back, 0 bases at V and 6 bases at J, with 15 bases in the middle. This CDR3 spans 15 amino acids. CDR3 bases: TGTGCCAGCAGTTACTCACGGACAGGAGGGCTCGAGCAGTACTTC. This translates into CASSYSRTGGLEQYF.

The gene calls are TRBV5-3 and TRBJ2-7, with D unclear. TRBV5-3 qualifies as an ORF whose function is uncertain. V gave up 7 bases and J gave up 2 bases, with 13 bases separating them. The length of the CDR3 is 13 residues. The CDR3 reads CAREARRAYEQYF. The CDR3 nucleotides read TGTGCCAGAGAAGCCAGGCGAGCCTACGAGCAGTACTTC.

The rearrangement joins TRBV7-6 to TRBJ2-7; 9 positions agree with TRBD2. The CDR3 extends over 15 amino acids. Germline trimming cut 5 bases from V and 5 bases from J; bases unmatched to any gene: 10. Germline CDR1 and CDR2: SGHVS and FNYEAQ. The CDR3 region is CASSQTGTSLHEQYF. As DNA, the CDR3 is TGTGCCAGCAGCCAGACCGGGACTAGCCTCCACGAGCAGTACTTC.

Comment on this clone: This CDR3 is also generated by other DNA sequences in the sample. This chain joins TRBV10-3 and TRBJ1-4, with D maybe TRBD1 (5 bases). Trimming left V 7 bases short and J 11 bases short, with 17 bases between. The CDR3 extends over 13 amino acids. Germline CDR1 ENHRY, CDR2 SYGVKD. The CDR3 DNA is TGTGCCATCAAAGGCTGGGGGGAGGATAAACTGTTTTTT. Its translation is CAIKGWGEDKLFF.

This chain uses TRBV11-3 with TRBJ2-5, with 9 bases fitting TRBD1. Germline trimming cut 0 bases from V and 4 bases from J; bases unmatched to any gene: 3. CDR1 SGHNT and CDR2 YENEEA come from the germline V gene. CDR3 length: 15 amino acids. This CDR3 is CASSLDGTGRETQYF. For the CDR3, the DNA is TGTGCCAGCAGCTTAGATGGGACAGGGAGAGAGACCCAGTACTTC.

This chain uses TRBV6-5 with TRBJ2-1, with 10 bases lining up with TRBD2. CDR1 is MNHEY and CDR2 is SVGAGI in the germline V gene. CDR3 length: 16 amino acids. Trimming took 4 bases from V and 9 from J; bases not matched to a gene: 12. The CDR3 protein is CASSWSRAGGQFEQFF. CDR3 DNA sequence: TGTGCCAGCAGTTGGTCTAGAGCGGGGGGGCAATTTGAGCAGTTCTTC.

The chain recombines TRBV6-5 with TRBJ2-5; D is unresolved. In germline, CDR1 is MNHEY, CDR2 SVGAGI. Trimming shortened V by 5 bases and J by 5 bases, and 9 bases separated the two germline ends. This CDR3 spans 12 amino acids. The DNA of the CDR3 is TGTGCCAGCAGTGAATTGAGGGAGACCCAGTACTTC. This translates into CASSELRETQYF.

This chain links TRBV4-1 with TRBJ1-5; tentative D call: TRBD1 (5 bases). CDR1 is MGHRA and CDR2 is YSYEKL in the germline V gene. The CDR3 is 15 residues long. Trimming removed 0 bases at V and 3 bases at J, with 9 bases between. CDR3 nucleotide sequence: TGCGCCAGCAGCCAAGAGCAGGGTATCAATCAGCCCCAGCATTTT. Its protein is CASSQEQGINQPQHF.